This TCR beta chain is from a study of T cells in women clearing cervical HPV infection. Whole-study results and caveats: CIN3+ cases had significantly higher TCR repertoire richness than controls, but evenness did not differ. Richness differences could reflect unmeasured T-cell content per sample.

Libraries were prepared by immunoSEQ multiplex PCR; TCRdb keeps only in-frame clonotypes and omits some of them. The sample data list 20,000 to 25,000 clones. V was pared by 4 bases and J by 0 bases, with 13 bases between. CDR3 length: 15 residues. Germline lookup yields CDR1 SNHLY and CDR2 FYNNEI. A word on this clone: The antigen is undetermined. The read terminates 3 residues before the CDR3 end, so the remaining end is supplied by the germline J gene.

All donors had a single incident cervical HPV16 infection, not prevalent. MY09/MY11 PCR detected cervical HPV DNA; dot-blot assigned genotypes. This receptor was taken from a woman aged 18-70 years with a cervical HPV16 infection that either progressed to CIN3+ or cleared (not recorded which). Sequenced input: blood buffy coat. The genes are TRBV2 and TRBJ2-7; D perhaps matches TRBD1 (6 bases). The CDR3 DNA, read in part, is TGTGCCAGCAGTGTGTCACAGGGCCCCTCCTACGAG. Its protein is CASSVSQGPSYE. The CDR3 reads in full as CASSVSQGPSYEQYF. The full variable domain, with the rest looked up from reference TRBV2 and TRBJ2-7, is EPEVTQTPSHQVTQMGQEVILRCVPISNHLYFYWYRQILGQKVEFLVSFYNNEISEKSEIFDDQFSVERPDGSNFTLKIRSTKLEDSAMYFCASSVSQGPSYEQYFGPGTRLTVT.